This TCR beta chain was profiled in a study of cytomegalovirus exposure and HLA in healthy donors. The CDR3 extends over 12 amino acids. The V gene end was trimmed by 6 bases and the J gene end by 6 bases; junction bases not matched to a gene: 4. CDR1 SGHDT and CDR2 YYEEEE come from the germline V gene. Primers included in the PCR were 60 Vbeta and 13 Jbeta primers. Assay: immunoSEQ multiplex PCR; the TCRdb copy retains only in-frame clones and omits some. The profile shows around 150,000 clones, 70% to 80% of them singletons. J is TRBJ2-7 and V is TRBV5-6; 9 nucleotides align to TRBD1. The receptor comes from a man aged 25-40 years in good health and CMV-seronegative. Sequencing input: PBMCs. The CDR3 bases are TGTGCCAGCAAAAGGACAGGGGCCGAGCAGTACTTC. It specifies CASKRTGAEQYF.